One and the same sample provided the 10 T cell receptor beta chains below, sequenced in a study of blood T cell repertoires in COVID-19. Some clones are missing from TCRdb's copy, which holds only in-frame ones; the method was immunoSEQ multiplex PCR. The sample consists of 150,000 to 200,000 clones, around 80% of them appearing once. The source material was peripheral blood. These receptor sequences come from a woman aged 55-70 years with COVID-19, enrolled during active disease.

CDR3 sequence: CASEATGRVTDTQYF. In DNA form, the CDR3 reads TGTGCCAGCGAAGCAACCGGGAGGGTCACAGATACGCAGTATTTT. The chain links TRBV27 to TRBJ2-3; TRBD2 matches at 8 bases. The CDR3 loop spans 15 amino acids. V shed 8 bases and J 2 bases; nucleotides not matched to a gene: 9. Germline CDR1 reads MNHEY; CDR2 reads SMNVEV (reference sequence).

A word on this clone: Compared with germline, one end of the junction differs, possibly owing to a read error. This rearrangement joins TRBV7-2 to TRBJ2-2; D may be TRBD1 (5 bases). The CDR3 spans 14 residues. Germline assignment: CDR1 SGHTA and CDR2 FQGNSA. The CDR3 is CASSSTENIGELFF. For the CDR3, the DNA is TGTGCCAGCAGCTCGACAGAAAACATCGGGGAGCTGTTTTTT.

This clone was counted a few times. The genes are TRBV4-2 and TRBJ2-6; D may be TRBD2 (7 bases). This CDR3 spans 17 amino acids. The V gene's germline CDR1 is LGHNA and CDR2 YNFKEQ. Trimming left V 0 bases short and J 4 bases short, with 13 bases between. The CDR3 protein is CASSQDPGGRGANVLTF. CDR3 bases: TGTGCCAGCAGCCAAGATCCCGGGGGGCGAGGGGCCAACGTCCTGACTTTC.

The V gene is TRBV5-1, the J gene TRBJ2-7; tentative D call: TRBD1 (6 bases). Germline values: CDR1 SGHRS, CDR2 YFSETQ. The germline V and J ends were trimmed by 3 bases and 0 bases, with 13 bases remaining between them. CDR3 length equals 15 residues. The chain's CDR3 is CASSSLGAASYEQYF. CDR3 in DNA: TGCGCCAGCAGCTCCCTGGGGGCCGCCTCCTACGAGCAGTACTTC.

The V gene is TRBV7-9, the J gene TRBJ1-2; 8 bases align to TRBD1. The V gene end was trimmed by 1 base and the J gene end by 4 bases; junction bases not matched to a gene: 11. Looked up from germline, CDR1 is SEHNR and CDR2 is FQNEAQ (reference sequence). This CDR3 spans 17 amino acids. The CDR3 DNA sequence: TGTGCCAGCAGCTTAGGGGGACAGGAGTCCTTATTCTATGGCTACACCTTC. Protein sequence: CASSLGGQESLFYGYTF.

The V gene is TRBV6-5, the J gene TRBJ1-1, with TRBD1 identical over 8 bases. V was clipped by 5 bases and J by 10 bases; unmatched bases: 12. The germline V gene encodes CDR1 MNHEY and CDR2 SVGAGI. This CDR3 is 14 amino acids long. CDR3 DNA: TGTGCCAGCAGTACCCGGGACAGGCCTGCCGTAGCTTTCTTT. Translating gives CASSTRDRPAVAFF.

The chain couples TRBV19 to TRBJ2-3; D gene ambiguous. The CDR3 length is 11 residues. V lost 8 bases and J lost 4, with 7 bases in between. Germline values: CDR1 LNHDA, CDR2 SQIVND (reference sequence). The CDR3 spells CASGPSDTQYF. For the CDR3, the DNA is TGTGCCAGTGGGCCCTCAGATACGCAGTATTTT.

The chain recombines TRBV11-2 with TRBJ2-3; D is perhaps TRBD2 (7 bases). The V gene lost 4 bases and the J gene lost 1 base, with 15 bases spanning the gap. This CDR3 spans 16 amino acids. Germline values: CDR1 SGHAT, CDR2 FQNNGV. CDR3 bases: TGTGCCAGCAGCTCCCTCCGGGGGGCCCGCACAGATACGCAGTATTTT. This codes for CASSSLRGARTDTQYF.

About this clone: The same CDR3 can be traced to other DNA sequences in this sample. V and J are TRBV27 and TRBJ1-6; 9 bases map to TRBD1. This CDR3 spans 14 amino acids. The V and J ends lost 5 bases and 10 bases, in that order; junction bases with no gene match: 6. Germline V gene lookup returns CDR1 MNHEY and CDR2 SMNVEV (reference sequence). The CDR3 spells CASSRQGGGSPLHF. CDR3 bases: TGTGCCAGCAGTCGACAGGGGGGAGGGTCACCCCTCCACTTT.

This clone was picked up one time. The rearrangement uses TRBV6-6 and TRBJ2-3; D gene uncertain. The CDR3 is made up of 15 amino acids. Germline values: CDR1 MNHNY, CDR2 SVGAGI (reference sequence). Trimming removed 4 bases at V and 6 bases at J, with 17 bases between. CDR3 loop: CASSLSYNHFDTQYF. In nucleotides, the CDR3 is TGTGCCAGCAGTTTAAGCTATAACCACTTTGATACGCAGTATTTT.